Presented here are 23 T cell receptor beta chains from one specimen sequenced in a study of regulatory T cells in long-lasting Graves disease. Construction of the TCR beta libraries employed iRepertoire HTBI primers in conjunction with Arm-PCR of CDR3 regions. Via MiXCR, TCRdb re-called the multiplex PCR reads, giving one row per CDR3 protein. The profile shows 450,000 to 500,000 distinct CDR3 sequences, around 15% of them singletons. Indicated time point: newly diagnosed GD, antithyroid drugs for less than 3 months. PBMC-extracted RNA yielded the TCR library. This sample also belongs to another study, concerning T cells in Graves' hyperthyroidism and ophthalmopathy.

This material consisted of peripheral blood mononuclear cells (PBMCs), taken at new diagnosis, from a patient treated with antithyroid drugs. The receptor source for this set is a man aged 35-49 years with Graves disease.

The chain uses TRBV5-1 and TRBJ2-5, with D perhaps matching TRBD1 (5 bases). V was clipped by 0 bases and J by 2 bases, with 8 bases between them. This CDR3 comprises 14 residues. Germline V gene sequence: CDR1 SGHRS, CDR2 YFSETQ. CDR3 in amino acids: CASSLEGLQETQYF. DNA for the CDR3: TGCGCCAGCAGCTTGGAGGGGCTGCAAGAGACCCAGTACTTC.

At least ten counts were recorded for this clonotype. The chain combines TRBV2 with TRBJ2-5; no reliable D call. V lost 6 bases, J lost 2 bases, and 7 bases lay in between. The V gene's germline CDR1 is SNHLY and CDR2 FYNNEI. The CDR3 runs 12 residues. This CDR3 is CASSLEQETQYF. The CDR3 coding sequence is TGTGCCAGCAGCTTAGAGCAAGAGACCCAGTACTTC.

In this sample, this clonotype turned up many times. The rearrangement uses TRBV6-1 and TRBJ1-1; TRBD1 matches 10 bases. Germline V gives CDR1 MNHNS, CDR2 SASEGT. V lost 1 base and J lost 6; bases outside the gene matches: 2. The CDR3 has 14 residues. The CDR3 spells CASSEVTGGPEAFF. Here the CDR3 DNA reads TGTGCCAGCAGTGAAGTGACAGGGGGCCCTGAAGCTTTCTTT.

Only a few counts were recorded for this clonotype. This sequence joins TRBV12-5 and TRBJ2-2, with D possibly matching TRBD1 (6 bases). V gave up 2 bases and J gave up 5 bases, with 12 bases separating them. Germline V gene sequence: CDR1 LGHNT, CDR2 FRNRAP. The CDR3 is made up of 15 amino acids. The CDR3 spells CASGLRTEATGELFF. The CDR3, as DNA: TGTGCTAGTGGTTTGCGGACAGAAGCTACCGGGGAGCTGTTTTTT.

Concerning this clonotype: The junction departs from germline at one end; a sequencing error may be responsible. CDR3 in amino acids: CASSFSGISNEQYF. The CDR3, as DNA: TGTGCCAGCAGCTTTAGCGGGATCTCCAACGAGCAGTACTTC. The rearrangement uses TRBV5-6 and TRBJ2-7; the match to TRBD2 covers 8 bases. The CDR3 covers 14 residues. The germline V gene encodes CDR1 SGHDT and CDR2 YYEEEE.

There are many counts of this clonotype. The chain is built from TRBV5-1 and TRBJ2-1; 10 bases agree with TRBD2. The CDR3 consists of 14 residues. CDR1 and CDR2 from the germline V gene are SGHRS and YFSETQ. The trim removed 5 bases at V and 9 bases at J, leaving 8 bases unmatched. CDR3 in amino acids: CASRPPSGSPEQFF. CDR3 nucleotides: TGCGCCAGCAGACCGCCTAGCGGGAGCCCTGAGCAGTTCTTC.

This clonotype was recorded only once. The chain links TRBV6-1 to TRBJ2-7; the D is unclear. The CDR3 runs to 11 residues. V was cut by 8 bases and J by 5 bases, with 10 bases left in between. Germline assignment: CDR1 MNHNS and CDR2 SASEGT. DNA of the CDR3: TGTGCCAGCCAACAACTCAACGAGCAGTACTTC. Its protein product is CASQQLNEQYF.

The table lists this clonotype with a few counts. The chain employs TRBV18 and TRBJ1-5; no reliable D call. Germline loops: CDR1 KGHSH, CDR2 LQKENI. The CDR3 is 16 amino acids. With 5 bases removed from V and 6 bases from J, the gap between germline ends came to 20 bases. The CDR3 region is CASSSDYDGWAQPQHF. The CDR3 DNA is TGTGCCAGCTCATCAGACTATGACGGTTGGGCTCAGCCCCAGCATTTT.

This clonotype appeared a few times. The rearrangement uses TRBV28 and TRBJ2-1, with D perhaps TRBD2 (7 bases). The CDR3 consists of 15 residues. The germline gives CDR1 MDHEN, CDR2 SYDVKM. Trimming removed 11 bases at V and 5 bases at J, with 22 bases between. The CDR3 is CAGGGGTRGNNEQFF. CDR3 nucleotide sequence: TGTGCCGGCGGGGGAGGGACAAGGGGAAACAATGAGCAGTTCTTC.

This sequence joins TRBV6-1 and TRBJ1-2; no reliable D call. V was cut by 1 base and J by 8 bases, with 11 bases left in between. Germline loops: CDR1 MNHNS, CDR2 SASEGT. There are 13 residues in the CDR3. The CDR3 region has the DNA TGTGCCAGCAGTGAAGGGAGGCCGGGAGGCTACACCTTC. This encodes CASSEGRPGGYTF.

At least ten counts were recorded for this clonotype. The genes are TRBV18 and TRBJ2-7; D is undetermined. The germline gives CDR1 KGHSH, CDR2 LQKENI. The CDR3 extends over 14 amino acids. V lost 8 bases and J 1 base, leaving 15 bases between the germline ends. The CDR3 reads CASAPTADSYEQYF. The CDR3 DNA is TGTGCCAGCGCCCCGACGGCCGATTCCTACGAGCAGTACTTC.

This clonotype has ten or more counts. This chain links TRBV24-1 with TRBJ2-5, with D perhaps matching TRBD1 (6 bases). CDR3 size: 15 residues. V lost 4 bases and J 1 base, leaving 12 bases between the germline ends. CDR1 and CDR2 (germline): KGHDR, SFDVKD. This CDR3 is CATSETGLGQETQYF. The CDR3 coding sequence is TGTGCCACCAGTGAGACAGGATTGGGCCAAGAGACCCAGTACTTC.

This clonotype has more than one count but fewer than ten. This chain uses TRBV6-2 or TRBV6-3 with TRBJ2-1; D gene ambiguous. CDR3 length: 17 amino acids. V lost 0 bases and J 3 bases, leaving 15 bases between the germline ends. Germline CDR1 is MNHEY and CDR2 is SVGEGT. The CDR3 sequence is CASSYSPAKSYYNEQFF. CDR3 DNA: TGTGCCAGCAGTTACTCCCCAGCGAAGTCCTACTACAATGAGCAGTTCTTC.

Here the CDR3 reads CASSLISPGKGYSNQPQHF. The CDR3 DNA reads as TGTGCCAGCAGTTTGATATCACCAGGGAAGGGGTATAGCAATCAGCCCCAGCATTTT. The V call is TRBV27, the J call TRBJ1-5; perhaps TRBD1 as D (5 bases). The CDR3 loop spans 19 amino acids. Germline V lookup: CDR1 MNHEY, CDR2 SMNVEV (reference sequence). V lost 3 bases and J 0 bases, leaving 21 bases between the germline ends.

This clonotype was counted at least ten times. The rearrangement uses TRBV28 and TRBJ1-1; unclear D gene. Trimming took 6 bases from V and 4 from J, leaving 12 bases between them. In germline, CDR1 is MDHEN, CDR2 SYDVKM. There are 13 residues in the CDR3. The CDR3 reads CASRAPLATEAFF. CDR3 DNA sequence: TGTGCCAGCAGGGCTCCCCTGGCCACTGAAGCTTTCTTT.

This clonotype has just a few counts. The CDR3 DNA reads as TGCGCCAGCAGCTTGACGTTCGGGAGCTCCTACGAGCAGTACTTC. Protein sequence: CASSLTFGSSYEQYF. The V and J genes are TRBV5-1 and TRBJ2-7; D may be TRBD2 (6 bases). This CDR3 comprises 15 residues. Per the germline V gene, CDR1 is SGHRS and CDR2 is YFSETQ. V lost 1 base to trimming and J lost 0 bases, with 11 bases between them.

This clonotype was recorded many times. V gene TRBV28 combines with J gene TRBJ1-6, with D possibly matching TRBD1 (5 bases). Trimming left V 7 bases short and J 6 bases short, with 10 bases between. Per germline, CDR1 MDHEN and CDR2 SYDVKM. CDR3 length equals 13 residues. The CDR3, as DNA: TGTGCCAGCAAAGGACACAGTAATTCACCCCTCCACTTT. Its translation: CASKGHSNSPLHF.

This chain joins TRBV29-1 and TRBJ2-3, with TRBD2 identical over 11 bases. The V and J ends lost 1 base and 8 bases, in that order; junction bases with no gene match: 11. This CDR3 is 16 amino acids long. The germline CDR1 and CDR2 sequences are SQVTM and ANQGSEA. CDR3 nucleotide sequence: TGCAGCGTTGAAGTGACTAGCGGGAACCCCCTAGGTACGCAGTATTTT. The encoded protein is CSVEVTSGNPLGTQYF.

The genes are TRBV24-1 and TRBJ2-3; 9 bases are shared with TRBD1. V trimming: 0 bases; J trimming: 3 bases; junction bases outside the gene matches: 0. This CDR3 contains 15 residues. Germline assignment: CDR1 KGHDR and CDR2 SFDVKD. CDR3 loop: CATSDLGQGTDTQYF. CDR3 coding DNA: TGTGCCACCAGTGATTTGGGACAGGGGACAGATACGCAGTATTTT.

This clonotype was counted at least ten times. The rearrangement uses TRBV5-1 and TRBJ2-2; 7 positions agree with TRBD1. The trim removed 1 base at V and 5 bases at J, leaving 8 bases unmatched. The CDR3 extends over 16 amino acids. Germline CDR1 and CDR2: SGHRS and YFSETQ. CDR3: CASSLSLDRTTGELFF. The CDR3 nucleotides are TGCGCCAGCAGCTTGAGCCTGGACAGGACTACCGGGGAGCTGTTTTTT.

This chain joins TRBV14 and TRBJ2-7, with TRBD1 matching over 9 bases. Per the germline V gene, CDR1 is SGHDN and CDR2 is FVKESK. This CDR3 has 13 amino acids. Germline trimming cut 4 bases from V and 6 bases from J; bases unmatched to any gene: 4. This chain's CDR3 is CASSLWTGVEQYF. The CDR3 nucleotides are TGTGCCAGCAGCCTGTGGACAGGGGTCGAGCAGTACTTC.

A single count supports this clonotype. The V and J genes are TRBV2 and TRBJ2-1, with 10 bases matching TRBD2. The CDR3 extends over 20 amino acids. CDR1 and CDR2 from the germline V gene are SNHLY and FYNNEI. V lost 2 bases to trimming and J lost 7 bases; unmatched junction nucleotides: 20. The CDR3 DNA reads TGTGCCAGCAGTGAATACGTAGGGGGGAAGGCTAGCGGGAGCAGAAATGAGCAGTTCTTC. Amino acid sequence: CASSEYVGGKASGSRNEQFF.

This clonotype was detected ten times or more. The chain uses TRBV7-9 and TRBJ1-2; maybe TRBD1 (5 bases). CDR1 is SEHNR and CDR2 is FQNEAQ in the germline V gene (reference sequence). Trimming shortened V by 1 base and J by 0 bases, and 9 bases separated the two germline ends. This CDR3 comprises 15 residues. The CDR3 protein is CASSLEGRPNYGYTF. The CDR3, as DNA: TGTGCCAGCAGCTTAGAGGGGAGGCCTAACTATGGCTACACCTTC.